These 26 T cell receptor beta chains were all obtained from the same sample, sequenced in a study of regulatory T cells in long-lasting Graves disease. Specified time point: newly diagnosed GD, antithyroid drugs for less than 3 months. Following extraction of RNA from PBMCs, that RNA was used to make the TCR library. Building the TCR beta libraries relied on iRepertoire HTBI primers, and CDR3 regions underwent Arm-PCR. TCRdb re-called the multiplex PCR reads with MiXCR, one entry per CDR3 protein. The table records about 530,000 distinct CDR3 sequences, 15% to 20% of them present only once. The same data also went into a second study, on T cells in Graves' hyperthyroidism and ophthalmopathy.

The starting material was peripheral blood mononuclear cells (PBMCs), obtained at new diagnosis, from a patient treated with antithyroid drugs. Receptor source: a woman aged 40 to 65 with Graves disease.

There are a few counts of this clonotype. This CDR3 is CASSQPGGSTDTQYF. In DNA form, the CDR3 reads TGCGCCAGCAGCCAACCGGGGGGCAGCACAGATACGCAGTATTTT. The rearrangement uses TRBV4-1 and TRBJ2-3, with D possibly matching TRBD2 (7 bases). The CDR3 contains 15 residues. Looked up from germline, CDR1 is MGHRA and CDR2 is YSYEKL. V dropped 2 bases and J dropped 0 bases, with 9 bases sitting between them.

This clonotype was seen repeatedly, ten times or more. The chain has TRBV2 and TRBJ2-1; 10 nucleotides agree with TRBD2. The CDR3 is made up of 15 amino acids. J lost 7 bases, V lost 4 bases, and 7 bases had no gene match. Germline CDR1 is SNHLY and CDR2 is FYNNEI. The CDR3 reads CASSAFSGGINEQFF. CDR3 nucleotides: TGTGCCAGCAGTGCCTTTAGCGGGGGGATAAATGAGCAGTTCTTC.

The table lists this clonotype with many counts. The V gene is TRBV12-3 or TRBV12-4, the J gene TRBJ2-5; D may be TRBD2 (6 bases). This CDR3 is built from 14 residues. V gave up 5 bases and J gave up 5 bases, with 15 bases separating them. The CDR3 spells CASSMGLEGETQYF. The CDR3 DNA reads as TGTGCCAGCAGTATGGGACTTGAGGGGGAGACCCAGTACTTC.

In this sample, this clonotype turned up many times. The gene calls are TRBV5-5 and TRBJ2-5; no clear D. Germline assignment: CDR1 SGHKS and CDR2 YYEKEE (reference sequence). CDR3 size: 16 residues. V gave up 3 bases and J gave up 0 bases, with 15 bases separating them. Here the CDR3 reads CASSSTHYSHQETQYF. CDR3 DNA sequence: TGTGCCAGCAGCTCCACCCATTACTCTCACCAAGAGACCCAGTACTTC. Supplemented by reference TRBV5-5 and TRBJ2-5, the full variable domain reads DAGVTQSPTHLIKTRGQQVTLRCSPISGHKSVSWYQQVLGQGPQFIFQYYEKEERGRGNFPDRFSARQFPNYSSELNVNALLLGDSALYLCASSSTHYSHQETQYFGPGTRLLVL.

This clonotype was recorded many times. The gene calls are TRBV6-5 and TRBJ1-2; 12 bases map to TRBD1. Trimming at V came to 0 bases and at J to 8 bases, leaving 4 bases not matched to a gene. Per the germline V gene, CDR1 is MNHEY and CDR2 is SVGAGI. This CDR3 region has 15 residues. CDR3 coding DNA: TGTGCCAGCAGTTACTCGGGACAGGGGGCGGAGGGCTACACCTTC. Its protein product is CASSYSGQGAEGYTF.

The chain is built from TRBV10-3 and TRBJ1-5; D is ambiguous. Trimming pared 3 bases from V and 4 bases from J, leaving 16 bases between. From germline, CDR1 is ENHRY and CDR2 SYGVKD. The CDR3 runs 16 residues. CDR3 DNA sequence: TGTGCCATCAGTGAATCCAGCCCCGCCACTAATCAGCCCCAGCATTTT. Protein sequence: CAISESSPATNQPQHF.

This clonotype was observed a few times. This chain uses TRBV14 with TRBJ2-1; the D call may be TRBD1 or TRBD2 (5 bases each). The CDR3 length is 14 residues. V lost 4 bases, J lost 3 bases, and 10 bases lay in between. CDR1 is SGHDN, CDR2 FVKESK, per germline. The CDR3 is CASSPGDRYNEQFF. Here the CDR3 DNA reads TGTGCCAGCAGCCCTGGGGACCGCTACAATGAGCAGTTCTTC.

This clonotype was counted only a few times. This chain connects TRBV3-1 to TRBJ2-1, with unresolved D. From germline, CDR1 is LGHDT and CDR2 YNNKEL (reference sequence). V was pared by 1 base and J by 12 bases, with 19 bases between. This CDR3 is 15 amino acids long. The CDR3 DNA sequence: TGTGCCAGCAGCCAAGGATCCCCGCCAGACGTAGGGCAGTTCTTC. It codes for CASSQGSPPDVGQFF.

On this clonotype: This may be a read error, as it is one base from a much larger clone. The chain couples TRBV11-2 to TRBJ2-6; 7 nucleotides line up with TRBD1. J lost 0 bases, V lost 5 bases, and 10 bases had no gene match. CDR3 length equals 18 residues. Looked up from germline, CDR1 is SGHAT and CDR2 is FQNNGV. CDR3 residues: CASSLSGTVGSGANVLTF. The CDR3 DNA reads TGTGCCAGCAGCCTCTCCGGGACAGTCGGCTCTGGGGCCAACGTCCTGACTTTC.

This clonotype appeared many times. The rearrangement joins TRBV3-1 to TRBJ2-2; D call uncertain. The germline CDR1 and CDR2 sequences are LGHDT and YNNKEL (reference sequence). The CDR3 consists of 16 residues. Between the trimmed V and J ends, which lost 0 bases and 2 bases, there was a span of 10 bases. The CDR3 DNA reads as TGTGCCAGCAGCCAAGATCAATGGCTTAACACCGGGGAGCTGTTTTTT. Its translation is CASSQDQWLNTGELFF.

At least ten counts were recorded for this clonotype. The chain joins TRBV13 to TRBJ1-1, with TRBD1 as a possible D gene (5 bases). The V and J ends lost 1 base and 5 bases respectively, with 11 bases between them. CDR3 length: 14 amino acids. Per the germline V gene, CDR1 is PRHDT and CDR2 is FYEKMQ (reference sequence). CDR3 DNA: TGTGCCAGCAGCTTAGTAAGGGGAATGACTGAAGCTTTCTTT. It specifies CASSLVRGMTEAFF.

The chain is built from TRBV7-2 and TRBJ2-7; 12 bases fit TRBD2. Germline V gene sequence: CDR1 SGHTA, CDR2 FQGNSA. This CDR3 contains 20 residues. V dropped 5 bases and J dropped 2; count of bases not matched to a gene: 19. The CDR3: CASSPKAHWGLAGVPYEQYF. CDR3 sequence (DNA): TGTGCCAGCAGCCCCAAGGCCCATTGGGGACTAGCGGGCGTTCCCTACGAGCAGTACTTC.

This clonotype showed up many times. The chain recombines TRBV29-1 with TRBJ2-3; tentatively, D is TRBD1 or TRBD2 (6 bases each). V was trimmed by 4 bases and J by 2 bases, leaving 13 bases between them. The germline V gene encodes CDR1 SQVTM and CDR2 ANQGSEA. The CDR3 has 14 residues. CDR3 protein: CSVARGDPTDTQYF. DNA of the CDR3: TGCAGCGTTGCGAGGGGGGACCCCACAGATACGCAGTATTTT.

This clonotype was counted ten times or more. This chain joins TRBV3-1 and TRBJ2-1, with D possibly being TRBD1 or TRBD2 (5 bases each). The CDR3 totals 16 residues. The germline V and J ends were trimmed by 1 base and 9 bases, with 19 bases remaining between them. The germline V gene has CDR1 LGHDT and CDR2 YNNKEL (reference sequence). CDR3 sequence (DNA): TGTGCCAGCAGCCAAGTGGACTCGACAGTGGGCGGTGAGCAGTTCTTC. Protein: CASSQVDSTVGGEQFF.

The chain uses TRBV19 and TRBJ1-1; 9 bases are shared with TRBD1. The length of the CDR3 is 13 residues. Germline V gene lookup returns CDR1 LNHDA and CDR2 SQIVND (reference sequence). V shed 4 bases and J 5 bases; nucleotides not matched to a gene: 2. CDR3 amino acids: CASSKQGATEAFF. The CDR3 DNA reads as TGTGCCAGTAGTAAACAGGGGGCGACTGAAGCTTTCTTT.

This clonotype has ten or more counts. CDR3: CASSLGTGGLGTEAFF. CDR3 DNA: TGTGCCAGCAGCTTAGGGACAGGGGGTCTAGGCACTGAAGCTTTCTTT. This rearrangement joins TRBV7-9 to TRBJ1-1, with TRBD1 matching 10 bases. There are 16 residues in the CDR3. J lost 4 bases, V lost 1 base, and 6 bases had no gene match. The V gene's germline CDR1 is SEHNR and CDR2 FQNEAQ (reference sequence).

This clonotype was counted at least ten times. This chain uses TRBV10-2 with TRBJ2-7; TRBD1 agrees at 9 bases. CDR3 length equals 13 residues. J lost 5 bases, V lost 4 bases, and 3 bases had no gene match. Germline assignment: CDR1 WSHSY and CDR2 SAAADI. The CDR3 DNA is TGCGCCAGCAGTGCGGGGACAGGGAACGAGCAGTACTTC. The encoded protein is CASSAGTGNEQYF.

This clonotype was counted ten times or more. The chain carries TRBV20-1 and TRBJ2-7; no definite D call. The CDR3 is made up of 15 amino acids. The V end lost 0 bases, the J end lost 2 bases, and 14 bases lay between the germline ends. Germline V gene sequence: CDR1 DFQATT, CDR2 SNEGSKA (reference sequence). CDR3 DNA sequence: TGCAGTGCTAGAGATAGTTCCACCTTGCCCTACGAGCAGTACTTC. It codes for CSARDSSTLPYEQYF.

This clonotype has at least ten counts. The chain has TRBV3-1 and TRBJ2-1, with 7 nucleotides matching TRBD2. From germline, CDR1 is LGHDT and CDR2 YNNKEL (reference sequence). The ends lost 5 bases at V and 11 bases at J; junction bases unmatched: 12. The CDR3 loop spans 14 amino acids. Here the CDR3 reads CASSKGLSPLQQFF. The CDR3 DNA is TGTGCCAGCAGCAAGGGACTATCACCCCTTCAGCAGTTCTTC.

This clonotype showed up many times. Germline and junction disagree at one end, which may indicate a read error. This CDR3 reads CASSDQSTPSGGGWRNF. In nucleotides, the CDR3 is TGTGCCAGCAGCGATCAATCAACCCCTAGCGGGGGGGGGTGGAGGAACTTC. The chain joins TRBV11-2 to TRBJ2-7, with 12 bases matching TRBD2. The CDR3 is 17 amino acids. Germline V gene data show CDR1 as SGHAT and CDR2 as FQNNGV. Full variable domain (rest looked up from reference TRBV11-2 and TRBJ2-7): EAGVAQSPRYKIIEKRQSVAFWCNPISGHATLYWYQQILGQGPKLLIQFQNNGVVDDSQLPKDRFSAERLKGVDSTLKIQPAKLEDSAVYLCASSDQSTPSGGGWRNFGPGTRLTVT.

This clonotype has ten or more counts. The chain has TRBV4-1 and TRBJ1-2, with D possibly being TRBD1 (5 bases). This CDR3 has 14 amino acids. Trimming pared 3 bases from V and 8 bases from J, leaving 16 bases between. The germline gives CDR1 MGHRA, CDR2 YSYEKL. CDR3 amino acids: CASSQGGGRKGYTF. In nucleotides, the CDR3 is TGCGCCAGCAGCCAGGGGGGGGGTCGAAAAGGCTACACCTTC.

This clonotype showed up many times. The chain is built from TRBV12-3 or TRBV12-4 and TRBJ2-5; the match to TRBD1 covers 9 bases. CDR3 length equals 14 residues. After removal of 3 bases from V and 2 bases from J, the junction contained 1 base not matched to a gene. CDR3 in DNA: TGTGCCAGCAGTTTTGGGACAGGGCAAGAGACCCAGTACTTC. Translating gives CASSFGTGQETQYF.

This clonotype occurred many times. V is TRBV3-1 and J is TRBJ1-1, with no clear D. CDR3 length equals 11 residues. V was cut by 0 bases and J by 10 bases, with 6 bases left in between. The germline V gene encodes CDR1 LGHDT and CDR2 YNNKEL (reference sequence). The CDR3 DNA is TGTGCCAGCAGCCAAGATGGGAGAGCTTTCTTT. Encoded protein: CASSQDGRAFF.

This clonotype was picked up a small number of times. The chain uses TRBV20-1 and TRBJ1-5; a possible D gene is TRBD1 (5 bases). The CDR3 contains 13 residues. Per germline, CDR1 DFQATT and CDR2 SNEGSKA (reference sequence). This CDR3 reads CSTTAGLNQPQHF. CDR3 nucleotides: TGCAGCACGACGGCAGGGCTAAATCAGCCCCAGCATTTT.

There are a few counts of this clonotype. The CDR3 sequence: CASSVLAGSYEQYF. DNA of the CDR3: TGTGCCAGCAGCGTACTAGCGGGGTCCTACGAGCAGTACTTC. This chain connects TRBV7-2 to TRBJ2-7; 10 positions agree with TRBD2. The CDR3 sequence is 14 residues long. The germline V gene has CDR1 SGHTA and CDR2 FQGNSA. V was clipped by 5 bases and J by 1 base; unmatched bases: 2.

This clonotype was seen at least ten times. V is TRBV11-1 and J is TRBJ2-1; 10 bases match TRBD1. Germline assignment: CDR1 SGHAT and CDR2 FQDESV (reference sequence). The CDR3 is made up of 12 amino acids. The CDR3 region has the DNA TGTGCTGGCGGGGACAGGGGTAATGAGCAGTTCTTC. Its translation: CAGGDRGNEQFF.